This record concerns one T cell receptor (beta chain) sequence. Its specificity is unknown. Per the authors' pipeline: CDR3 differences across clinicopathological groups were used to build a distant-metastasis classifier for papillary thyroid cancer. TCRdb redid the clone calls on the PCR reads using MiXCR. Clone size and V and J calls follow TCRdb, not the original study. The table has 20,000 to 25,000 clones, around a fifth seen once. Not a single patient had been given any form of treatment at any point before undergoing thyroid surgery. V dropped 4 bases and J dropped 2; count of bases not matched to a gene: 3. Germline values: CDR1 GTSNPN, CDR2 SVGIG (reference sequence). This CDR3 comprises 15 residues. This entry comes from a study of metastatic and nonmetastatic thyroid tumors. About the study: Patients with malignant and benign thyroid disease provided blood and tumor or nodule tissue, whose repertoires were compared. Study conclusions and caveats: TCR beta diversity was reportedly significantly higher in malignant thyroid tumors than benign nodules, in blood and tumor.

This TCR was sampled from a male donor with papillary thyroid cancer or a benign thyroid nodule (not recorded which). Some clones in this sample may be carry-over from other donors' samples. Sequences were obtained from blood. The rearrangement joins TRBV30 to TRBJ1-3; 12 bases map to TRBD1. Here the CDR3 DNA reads TGTGCCTGGAAGGGACAGGGGGCCACTGGAAACACCATATATTTT. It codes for CAWKGQGATGNTIYF.